The clone carrying this T cell receptor beta chain has a handful of counts. The target antigen is unknown. This sample is drawn from a study of beta chain features in type 1 diabetes. Study background: Age, gender and cell yields were similar between patients and healthy donors. Findings and limits, study-wide: cDNA sequencing could over-represent cells with high TCR expression. A potential PCR bias toward shorter templates would be equal in patient and control samples.

The whole isolated RNA underwent reverse transcription, so sequencing captured expressed TCRB transcripts. Approximately 4 million reads on average were seen across naive, central memory and regulatory T cell samples. Measured with immunoSEQ multiplex PCR; TCRdb has only the in-frame clones, and not every one. The data hold a few hundred thousand clones, with around 28% observed a single time. Germline CDR1 reads SGHRS; CDR2 reads YFSETQ. The CDR3 totals 16 residues. J lost 2 bases, V lost 0 bases, and 5 bases had no gene match. V gene TRBV5-1 combines with J gene TRBJ2-7; TRBD1 aligns across 10 bases. The sequence came from a man younger than 30 in good health. Input material: naive CD4+ T cells from blood. CDR3 residues: CASSLAPGQGAYEQYF. The CDR3 DNA follows: TGCGCCAGCAGCTTGGCGCCAGGACAGGGGGCCTACGAGCAGTACTTC.